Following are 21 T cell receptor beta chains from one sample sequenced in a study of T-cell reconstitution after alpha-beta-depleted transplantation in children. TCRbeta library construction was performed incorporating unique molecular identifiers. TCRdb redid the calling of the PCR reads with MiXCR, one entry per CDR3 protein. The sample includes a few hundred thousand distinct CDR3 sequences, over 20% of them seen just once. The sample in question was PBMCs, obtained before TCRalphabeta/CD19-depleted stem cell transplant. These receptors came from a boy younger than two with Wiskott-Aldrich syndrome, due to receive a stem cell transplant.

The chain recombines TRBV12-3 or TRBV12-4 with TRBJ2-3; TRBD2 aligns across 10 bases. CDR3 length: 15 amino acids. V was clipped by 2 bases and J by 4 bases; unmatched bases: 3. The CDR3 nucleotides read TGTGCCAGCAGTTTAATGCTAGCGGGAGCAGATACGCAGTATTTT. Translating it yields CASSLMLAGADTQYF.

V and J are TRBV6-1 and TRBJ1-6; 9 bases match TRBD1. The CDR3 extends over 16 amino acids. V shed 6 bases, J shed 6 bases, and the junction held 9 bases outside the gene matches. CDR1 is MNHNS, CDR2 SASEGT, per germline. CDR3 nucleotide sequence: TGTGCCAGCAGAACTACAGGGGACAGGGCTAATTCACCCCTCCACTTT. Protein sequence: CASRTTGDRANSPLHF.

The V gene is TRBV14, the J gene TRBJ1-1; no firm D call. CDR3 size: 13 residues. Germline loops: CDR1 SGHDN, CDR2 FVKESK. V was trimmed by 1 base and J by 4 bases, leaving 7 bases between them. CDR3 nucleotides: TGTGCCAGCAGCCAAGGGGTTGGCACTGAAGCTTTCTTT. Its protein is CASSQGVGTEAFF.

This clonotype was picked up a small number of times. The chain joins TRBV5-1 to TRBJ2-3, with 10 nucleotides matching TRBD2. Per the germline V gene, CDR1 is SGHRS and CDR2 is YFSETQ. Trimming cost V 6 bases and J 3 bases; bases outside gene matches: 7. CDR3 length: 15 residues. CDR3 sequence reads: CASNPSGSWTDTQYF. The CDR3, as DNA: TGCGCCAGCAACCCTAGCGGGAGTTGGACAGATACGCAGTATTTT.

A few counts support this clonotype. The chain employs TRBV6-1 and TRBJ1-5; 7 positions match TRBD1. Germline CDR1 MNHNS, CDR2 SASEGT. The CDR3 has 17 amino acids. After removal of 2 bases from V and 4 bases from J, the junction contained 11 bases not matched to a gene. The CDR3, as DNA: TGTGCCAGCAGTGAATGGAGGGGGCTATCCGGGAATCAGCCCCAGCATTTT. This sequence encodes CASSEWRGLSGNQPQHF.

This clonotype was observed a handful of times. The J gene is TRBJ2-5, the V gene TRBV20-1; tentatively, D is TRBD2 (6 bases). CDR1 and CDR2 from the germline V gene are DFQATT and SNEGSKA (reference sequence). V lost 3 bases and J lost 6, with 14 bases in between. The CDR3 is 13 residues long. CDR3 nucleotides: TGCAGTGCTAGCGTGGAGGGAAGACAGACCCAGTACTTC. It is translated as CSASVEGRQTQYF.

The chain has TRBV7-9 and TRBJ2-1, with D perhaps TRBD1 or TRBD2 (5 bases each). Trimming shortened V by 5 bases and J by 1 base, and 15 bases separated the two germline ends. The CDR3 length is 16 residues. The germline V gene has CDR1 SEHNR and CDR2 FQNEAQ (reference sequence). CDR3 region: CASSGPRGSSYNEQFF. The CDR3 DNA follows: TGTGCCAGCAGCGGGCCCCGGGGCTCTTCCTACAATGAGCAGTTCTTC.

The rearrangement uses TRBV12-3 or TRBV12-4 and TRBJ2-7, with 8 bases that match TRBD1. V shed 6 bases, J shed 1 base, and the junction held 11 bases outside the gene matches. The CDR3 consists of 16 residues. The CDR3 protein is CASSFRVGTGSYEQYF. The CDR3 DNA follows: TGTGCCAGCAGCTTCCGGGTCGGGACAGGTTCCTACGAGCAGTACTTC.

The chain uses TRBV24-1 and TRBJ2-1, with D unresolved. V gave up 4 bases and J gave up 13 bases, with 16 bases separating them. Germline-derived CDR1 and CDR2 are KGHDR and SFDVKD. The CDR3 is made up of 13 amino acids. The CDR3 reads CATSDRLHGEQFF. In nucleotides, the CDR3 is TGTGCCACCAGTGACCGCTTGCATGGGGAACAGTTCTTC.

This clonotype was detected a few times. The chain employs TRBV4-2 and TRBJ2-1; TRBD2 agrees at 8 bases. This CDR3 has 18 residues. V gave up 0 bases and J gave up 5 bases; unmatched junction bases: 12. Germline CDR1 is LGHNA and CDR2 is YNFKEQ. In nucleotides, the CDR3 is TGTGCCAGCAGCCAAGATCGGAGCGGGAGCAGGTCCCACAATGAGCAGTTCTTC. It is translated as CASSQDRSGSRSHNEQFF.

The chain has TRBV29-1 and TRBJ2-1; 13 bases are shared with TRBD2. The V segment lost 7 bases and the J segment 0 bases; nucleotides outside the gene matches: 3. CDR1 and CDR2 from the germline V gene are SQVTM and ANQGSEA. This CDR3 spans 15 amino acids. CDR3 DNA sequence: TGCAGCGGGGGACTAGCGGGGAGCTCCTACAATGAGCAGTTCTTC. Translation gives CSGGLAGSSYNEQFF.

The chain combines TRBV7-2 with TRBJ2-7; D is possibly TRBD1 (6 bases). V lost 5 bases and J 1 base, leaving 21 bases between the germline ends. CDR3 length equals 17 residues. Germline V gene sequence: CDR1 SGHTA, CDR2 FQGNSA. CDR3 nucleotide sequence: TGTGCCAGCAGCCTACAGGGTCCGGCGAGGTCTTCCTACGAGCAGTACTTC. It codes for CASSLQGPARSSYEQYF.

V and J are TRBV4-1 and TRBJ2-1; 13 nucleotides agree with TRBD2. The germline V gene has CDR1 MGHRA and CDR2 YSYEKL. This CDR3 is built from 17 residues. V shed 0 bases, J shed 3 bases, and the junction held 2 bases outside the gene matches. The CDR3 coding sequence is TGCGCCAGCAGCCAAGATGGACTAGCGGGAGACTACAATGAGCAGTTCTTC. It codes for CASSQDGLAGDYNEQFF.

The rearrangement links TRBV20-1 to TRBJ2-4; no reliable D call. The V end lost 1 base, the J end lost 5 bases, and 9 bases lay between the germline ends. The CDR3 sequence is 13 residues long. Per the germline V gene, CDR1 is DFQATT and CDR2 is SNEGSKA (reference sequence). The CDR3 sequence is CSARAFAENIQYF. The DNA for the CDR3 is TGCAGTGCTAGAGCATTTGCAGAAAACATTCAGTACTTC.

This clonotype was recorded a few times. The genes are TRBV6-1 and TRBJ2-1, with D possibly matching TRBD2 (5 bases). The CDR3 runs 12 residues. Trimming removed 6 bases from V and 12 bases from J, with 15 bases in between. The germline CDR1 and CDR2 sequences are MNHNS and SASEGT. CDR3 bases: TGTGCCAGCAGGGGAGCTCCTTGGGGGCAGTTCTTC. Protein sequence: CASRGAPWGQFF.

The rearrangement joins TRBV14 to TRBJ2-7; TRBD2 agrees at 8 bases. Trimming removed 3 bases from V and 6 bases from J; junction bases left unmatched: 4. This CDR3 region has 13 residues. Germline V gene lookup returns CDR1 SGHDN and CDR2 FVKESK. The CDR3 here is CASSQGLVSEQYF. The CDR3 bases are TGTGCCAGCAGCCAGGGACTAGTCTCCGAGCAGTACTTC.

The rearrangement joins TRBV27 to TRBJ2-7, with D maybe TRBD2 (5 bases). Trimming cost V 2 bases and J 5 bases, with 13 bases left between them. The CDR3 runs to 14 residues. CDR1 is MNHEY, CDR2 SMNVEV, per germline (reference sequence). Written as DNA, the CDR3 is TGTGCCAGCAGTTTAGTTACGGGGAGCGACGAGCAGTACTTC. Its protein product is CASSLVTGSDEQYF.

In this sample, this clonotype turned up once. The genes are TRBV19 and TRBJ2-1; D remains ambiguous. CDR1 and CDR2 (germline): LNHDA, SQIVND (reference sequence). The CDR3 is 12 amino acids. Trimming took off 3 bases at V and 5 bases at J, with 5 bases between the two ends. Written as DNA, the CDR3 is TGTGCCAGTAGTATCGAAGACAATGAGCAGTTCTTC. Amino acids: CASSIEDNEQFF.

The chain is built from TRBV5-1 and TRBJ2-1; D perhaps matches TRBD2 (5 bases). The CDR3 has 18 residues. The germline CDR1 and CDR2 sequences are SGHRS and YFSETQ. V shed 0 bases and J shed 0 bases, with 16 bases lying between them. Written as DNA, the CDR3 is TGCGCCAGCAGCTTGGGGTCCATAGCGTCCAGCTCCTACAATGAGCAGTTCTTC. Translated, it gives CASSLGSIASSSYNEQFF.

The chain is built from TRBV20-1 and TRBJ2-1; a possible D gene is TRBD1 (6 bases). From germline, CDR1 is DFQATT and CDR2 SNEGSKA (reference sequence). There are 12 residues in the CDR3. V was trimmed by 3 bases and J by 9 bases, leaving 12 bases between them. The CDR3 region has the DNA TGCAGTGCTAGTGCTGGGGGCGGTGAGCAGTTCTTC. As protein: CSASAGGGEQFF.

The CDR3 sequence is CASSLRTGNYEQYF. The CDR3 DNA is TGTGCCAGCAGCTTACGGACGGGAAACTACGAGCAGTACTTC. This sequence joins TRBV7-2 and TRBJ2-7; D might be TRBD2 (5 bases). Germline lookup yields CDR1 SGHTA and CDR2 FQGNSA. The CDR3 spans 14 residues. Deletions cut 2 bases from V and 3 bases from J, with 11 bases between.